Listed here is a single T cell receptor (beta chain). This sample was included in a study of PD-L1 blockade in urothelial cancer. Time point indicated: pretreatment peripheral blood. Profiled with immunoSEQ multiplex PCR; TCRdb holds only in-frame clones, not every one. The sample holds about 81,000 clones, 70% to 90% seen once. Germline-derived CDR1 and CDR2 are LGHNA and YNFKEQ. CDR3 size: 16 residues. The V gene end was trimmed by 0 bases and the J gene end by 7 bases; junction bases not matched to a gene: 7. The gene calls are TRBV4-2 and TRBJ1-4; 8 bases are shared with TRBD1. Sequencing was performed on PBMCs, taken around atezolizumab (anti-PD-L1) treatment. This TCR was recovered from a woman of 80 years or more with urothelial cancer. The CDR3 sequence is CASSQDLGDRGEKLFF. CDR3 coding DNA: TGTGCCAGCAGCCAAGATCTGGGTGACAGGGGTGAAAAACTGTTTTTT.